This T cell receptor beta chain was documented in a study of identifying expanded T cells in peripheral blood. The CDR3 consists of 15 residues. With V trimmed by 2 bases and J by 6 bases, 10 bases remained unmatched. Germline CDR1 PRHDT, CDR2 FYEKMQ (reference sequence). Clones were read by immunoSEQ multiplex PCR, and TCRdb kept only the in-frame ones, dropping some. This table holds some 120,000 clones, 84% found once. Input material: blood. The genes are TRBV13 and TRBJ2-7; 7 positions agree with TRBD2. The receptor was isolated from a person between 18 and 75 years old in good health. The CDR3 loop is CASSLPLAGESEQYF. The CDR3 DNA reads TGTGCCAGCAGCTTACCGCTGGCGGGGGAGAGCGAGCAGTACTTC. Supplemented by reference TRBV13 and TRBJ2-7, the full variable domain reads AAGVIQSPRHLIKEKRETATLKCYPIPRHDTVYWYQQGPGQDPQFLISFYEKMQSDKGSIPDRFSAQQFSDYHSELNMSSLELGDSALYFCASSLPLAGESEQYFGPGTRLTVT.